The 26 T cell receptor beta chains reported below all come from one sample, sequenced in a study of blood T cell repertoires in COVID-19. Sequenced by immunoSEQ multiplex PCR; TCRdb stores in-frame clones only, minus some. The top ten clones hold 1.5% to 2% of a sample with 250,000 to 300,000 clones, 80% to 90% of them seen once. The sequenced sample consisted of PBMCs or T cells enriched from blood (not recorded which). The receptor set was obtained from a woman aged 45-65 years who had recovered from COVID-19.

The chain employs TRBV7-2 and TRBJ1-1; D unresolved. CDR1 SGHTA and CDR2 FQGNSA come from the germline V gene. The CDR3 is made up of 16 amino acids. V shed 1 base and J shed 0 bases, with 12 bases lying between them. This CDR3 reads CASSLGATIMNTEAFF. CDR3 sequence (DNA): TGTGCCAGCAGCTTAGGGGCCACCATAATGAACACTGAAGCTTTCTTT.

This clone has only a few counts. The chain's CDR3 is CASSLGTGGLYEQYF. In DNA, the CDR3 is TGTGCCAGCAGTTTAGGAACAGGGGGCTTGTACGAGCAGTACTTC. The chain combines TRBV28 with TRBJ2-7; 9 nucleotides match TRBD1. The V gene end was trimmed by 2 bases and the J gene end by 4 bases; junction bases not matched to a gene: 6. The CDR3 is 15 residues long. Germline V gene data show CDR1 as MDHEN and CDR2 as SYDVKM. The full variable domain, in which reference TRBV28 and TRBJ2-7 provide the parts outside the CDR3, is DVKVTQSSRYLVKRTGEKVFLECVQDMDHENMFWYRQDPGLGLRLIYFSYDVKMKEKGDIPEGYSVSREKKERFSLILESASTNQTSMYLCASSLGTGGLYEQYFGPGTRLTVT.

The chain joins TRBV9 to TRBJ2-7, with D possibly TRBD2 on 6 matching bases. The germline V gene has CDR1 SGDLS and CDR2 YYNGEE. Deletions cut 4 bases from V and 3 bases from J, with 14 bases between. The CDR3 contains 14 residues. For the CDR3, the DNA is TGTGCCAGCAGCCCGGGACTGACCATCTACGAGCAGTACTTC. It specifies CASSPGLTIYEQYF.

The rearrangement joins TRBV19 to TRBJ1-1; 8 nucleotides agree with TRBD1. CDR3 length: 14 residues. The V gene end was trimmed by 7 bases and the J gene end by 7 bases; junction bases not matched to a gene: 11. In germline, CDR1 is LNHDA, CDR2 SQIVND (reference sequence). The CDR3, as DNA: TGTGCCAGTAAATATTCACAGGGGGTTATTGAAGCTTTCTTT. It encodes CASKYSQGVIEAFF.

CDR3 loop: CSASYRVKNSPLHF. In DNA form, the CDR3 reads TGCAGTGCTAGTTACAGGGTGAAGAATTCACCCCTCCACTTT. The chain employs TRBV20-1 and TRBJ1-6, with D perhaps matching TRBD1 (6 bases). Trimming removed 3 bases from V and 7 bases from J, with 13 bases in between. Germline CDR1 and CDR2: DFQATT and SNEGSKA (reference sequence). The CDR3 contains 14 residues.

V usage is TRBV19 and J usage is TRBJ1-5, with a tentative D call TRBD1 (6 bases). CDR1 is LNHDA, CDR2 SQIVND, per germline (reference sequence). The CDR3 covers 18 residues. V shed 6 bases and J shed 7 bases, with 28 bases lying between them. The CDR3 is CASSRGLGAARDSQPQHF. CDR3 DNA: TGTGCCAGTAGCCGTGGACTGGGGGCTGCCAGGGATTCCCAGCCCCAGCATTTT.

The chain links TRBV6-5 to TRBJ2-1, with D hard to call. Per germline, CDR1 MNHEY and CDR2 SVGAGI. Between the trimmed V and J ends, which lost 7 bases and 3 bases, there was a span of 7 bases. The CDR3 length is 12 residues. Written as DNA, the CDR3 is TGTGCCAGCAAGCCTTACTACAATGAGCAGTTCTTC. Translating gives CASKPYYNEQFF.

The V and J genes are TRBV18 and TRBJ2-3; 11 bases align to TRBD2. CDR1 is KGHSH and CDR2 is LQKENI in the germline V gene. CDR3 size: 17 residues. The trim removed 4 bases at V and 2 bases at J, leaving 8 bases unmatched. CDR3 in DNA: TGTGCCAGCTCACGTAGCGGGAGGGAGGTCCACACAGATACGCAGTATTTT. Its protein product is CASSRSGREVHTDTQYF.

This chain connects TRBV5-6 to TRBJ2-1; TRBD2 agrees at 14 bases. Germline lookup yields CDR1 SGHDT and CDR2 YYEEEE. The trim removed 3 bases at V and 5 bases at J, leaving 1 base unmatched. This CDR3 comprises 15 residues. The CDR3 coding sequence is TGTGCCAGCAGCTCGGGACTAGCGGGGGACAATGAGCAGTTCTTC. It is translated as CASSSGLAGDNEQFF.

The V and J genes are TRBV11-2 and TRBJ2-1; 11 bases line up with TRBD2. Germline CDR1 and CDR2: SGHAT and FQNNGV. CDR3 size: 16 residues. Losses at the gene ends were 3 bases for V and 1 base for J; bases not matched to a gene: 2. The CDR3 DNA follows: TGTGCCAGCAGCTTTAGCGGGAGGGCGTCCTACAATGAGCAGTTCTTC. Translation gives CASSFSGRASYNEQFF.

The chain recombines TRBV11-3 with TRBJ2-3; 7 bases align to TRBD2. CDR3 size: 15 residues. Germline V gene sequence: CDR1 SGHNT, CDR2 YENEEA. The junction had 7 bases not matched to a gene; V was cut back by 5 bases and J by 2 bases. This CDR3 is CASSEREGDTDTQYF. The CDR3 region has the DNA TGTGCCAGCAGCGAGCGGGAAGGCGACACAGATACGCAGTATTTT.

The sample holds one count of this clone. The chain combines TRBV24-1 with TRBJ2-3, with a weak D call TRBD2 (5 bases). CDR3 length: 14 residues. Per germline, CDR1 KGHDR and CDR2 SFDVKD. Trimming removed 4 bases from V and 4 bases from J, with 11 bases in between. The CDR3 coding sequence is TGTGCCACCAGTGACAGCGGAAATCCAGATACGCAGTATTTT. Translating it yields CATSDSGNPDTQYF.

The chain recombines TRBV27 with TRBJ2-7; weak D call: TRBD2 (6 bases). V lost 7 bases and J lost 2, with 15 bases in between. Per the germline V gene, CDR1 is MNHEY and CDR2 is SMNVEV (reference sequence). The CDR3 has 14 residues. The CDR3 protein is CASKISGEAYEQYF. The CDR3 nucleotides read TGTGCCAGCAAAATCTCGGGGGAGGCCTACGAGCAGTACTTC.

The sample holds a few counts of this clone. V usage is TRBV28 and J usage is TRBJ1-1; TRBD1 is a possible D gene (6 bases). CDR1 and CDR2 (germline): MDHEN, SYDVKM. The CDR3 loop spans 14 amino acids. V was pared by 2 bases and J by 3 bases, with 10 bases between. The CDR3 loop reads CASSLRQGYTEAFF. Written as DNA, the CDR3 is TGTGCCAGCAGTTTAAGGCAGGGGTACACTGAAGCTTTCTTT.

CDR3 in amino acids: CASSPTLTARNYGYTF. CDR3 nucleotides: TGTGCCAGCAGCCCAACTTTGACAGCGAGGAACTATGGCTACACCTTC. The J gene is TRBJ1-2, the V gene TRBV7-9; a possible D gene is TRBD1 (5 bases). Trimming cost V 5 bases and J 2 bases, with 18 bases left between them. Looked up from germline, CDR1 is SEHNR and CDR2 is FQNEAQ (reference sequence). This CDR3 spans 16 amino acids.

The chain uses TRBV5-5 and TRBJ1-1; D not certain. Per the germline V gene, CDR1 is SGHKS and CDR2 is YYEKEE (reference sequence). Trimming pared 2 bases from V and 1 base from J, leaving 9 bases between. The CDR3 covers 14 residues. The CDR3 region has the DNA TGTGCCAGCAGCTTTGGGCTCGGGAACACTGAAGCTTTCTTT. Protein: CASSFGLGNTEAFF.

J is TRBJ2-3 and V is TRBV6-5, with D possibly TRBD2 on 5 matching bases. V was shortened by 2 bases and J by 0 bases, with 12 bases between the two germline ends. The CDR3 has 16 amino acids. Per germline, CDR1 MNHEY and CDR2 SVGAGI. CDR3 bases: TGTGCCAGCAGTTACAGAACAAGCGGTAGCACAGATACGCAGTATTTT. Translating gives CASSYRTSGSTDTQYF.

Here the CDR3 DNA reads TGTGCCAGCCGACTCCCTGGACAGGGGAGGCATGGCTACACCTTC. Protein sequence: CASRLPGQGRHGYTF. The V and J genes are TRBV28 and TRBJ1-2; 9 nucleotides match TRBD1. The CDR3 has 15 amino acids. CDR1 and CDR2 from the germline V gene are MDHEN and SYDVKM. The V segment lost 8 bases and the J segment 6 bases; nucleotides outside the gene matches: 13.

V gene TRBV5-1 combines with J gene TRBJ2-3; D is unclear. There are 15 residues in the CDR3. In germline, CDR1 is SGHRS, CDR2 YFSETQ. The V gene lost 1 base and the J gene lost 0 bases, with 9 bases spanning the gap. The CDR3 protein is CASSLQAISTDTQYF. CDR3 DNA sequence: TGCGCCAGCAGCTTGCAAGCCATTAGCACAGATACGCAGTATTTT.

The genes are TRBV14 and TRBJ2-1; TRBD2 aligns across 11 bases. V lost 4 bases, J lost 9 bases, and 5 bases stayed unmatched. Germline V CDR1 and CDR2: SGHDN, FVKESK. This CDR3 has 14 amino acids. CDR3 sequence: CASSRLAGSSEQFF. CDR3 nucleotides: TGTGCCAGCAGCCGACTAGCGGGATCTAGTGAGCAGTTCTTC.

V is TRBV7-9 and J is TRBJ2-5; TRBD2 matches at 8 bases. The CDR3 extends over 13 amino acids. V lost 3 bases to trimming and J lost 7 bases; unmatched junction nucleotides: 4. Germline V lookup: CDR1 SEHNR, CDR2 FQNEAQ (reference sequence). The CDR3, as DNA: TGTGCCAGCAGCTTCCGGGAGGGGGGGACCCAGTACTTC. It specifies CASSFREGGTQYF.

Turning to this clone: Other DNA sequences in this specimen translate into the identical CDR3. This rearrangement joins TRBV18 to TRBJ1-1, with 7 bases that match TRBD1. This CDR3 spans 14 amino acids. CDR1 and CDR2 (germline): KGHSH, LQKENI. V shed 3 bases, J shed 1 base, and the junction held 2 bases outside the gene matches. Here the CDR3 DNA reads TGTGCCAGCTCACCCGGGACAGAGAACACTGAAGCTTTCTTT. The encoded protein is CASSPGTENTEAFF.

The V and J genes are TRBV18 and TRBJ1-1, with 7 bases identical to TRBD1. Per the germline V gene, CDR1 is KGHSH and CDR2 is LQKENI. The CDR3 has 13 amino acids. V dropped 2 bases and J dropped 7; count of bases not matched to a gene: 4. The DNA of the CDR3 is TGTGCCAGCTCACCAGCGGGACAGTATGAAGCTTTCTTT. Translated: CASSPAGQYEAFF. The full variable domain, completed using reference TRBV18 and TRBJ1-1, is NAGVMQNPRHLVRRRGQEARLRCSPMKGHSHVYWYRQLPEEGLKFMVYLQKENIIDESGMPKERFSAEFPKEGPSILRIQQVVRGDSAAYFCASSPAGQYEAFFGQGTRLTVV.

The chain couples TRBV10-3 to TRBJ2-5, with 13 bases matching TRBD2. Germline V lookup: CDR1 ENHRY, CDR2 SYGVKD. The V and J ends lost 2 bases and 5 bases, in that order; junction bases with no gene match: 2. The CDR3 is 15 residues long. The CDR3 nucleotides read TGTGCCATCAGTGAGGGGACTAGCGGGATGGAGACCCAGTACTTC. This codes for CAISEGTSGMETQYF.

The rearrangement joins TRBV4-2 to TRBJ2-3, with 9 positions matching TRBD2. CDR3 length equals 16 residues. The trim removed 6 bases at V and 4 bases at J, leaving 11 bases unmatched. CDR1 LGHNA and CDR2 YNFKEQ come from the germline V gene. The DNA for the CDR3 is TGTGCCAGCAGTTCTATAGCGGGAGCGTTGTCAGATACGCAGTATTTT. It is translated as CASSSIAGALSDTQYF.

This clone was counted between two and nine times. This chain joins TRBV3-1 (or the pseudogene TRBV3-2) and TRBJ2-1; a possible D gene is TRBD2 (5 bases). V dropped 3 bases and J dropped 5 bases, with 20 bases sitting between them. This CDR3 is 17 amino acids long. From germline, CDR1 is LGHDT and CDR2 YNNKEL (reference sequence). DNA of the CDR3: TGTGCCAGCAGCCACAAACCCCCCGGCCCGGGGAACAATGAGCAGTTCTTC. Residues: CASSHKPPGPGNNEQFF.